This T cell receptor (beta chain) derives from a study of T cell responses to AZD1222 COVID-19 vaccine. Study context: Researchers grouped second doses given at about 4 or about 12 weeks into one pool.

Study observations and caveats: CD4 TCRs linked to vaccination spanned spike, dominating at 160-218 and 743-854. Most donors were white British and more were female, and clonal diversity was possibly underestimated.

The CDR3 loop spans 11 amino acids. Germline values: CDR1 MGHDK, CDR2 SYGVNS. V was pared by 8 bases and J by 1 base, with 5 bases between. Using immunoSEQ multiplex PCR, the repertoire was profiled, and TCRdb retains in-frame clones only, with some absent. The sample holds 95,000 to 150,000 clones; roughly 93% are singletons and the top ten take roughly 1.8%. As for this clone: The antigen is unknown.

The sequences come from peripheral blood, collected on day 0 of AZD1222 vaccination. The rearrangement links TRBV25-1 to TRBJ1-1; D not resolved. This receptor was obtained from an adult in good health. CDR3: CASWGNTEAFF. CDR3 bases: TGTGCCAGCTGGGGGAACACTGAAGCTTTCTTT.